The clone carrying this TCR beta chain has a count of ten or more. Its antigen is currently unknown. The data were taken from a study of T cell repertoires in cytomegalovirus infection. Study as a whole: Selected CMV epitopes included recently identified HLA-C-restricted ones as well as well-studied HLA-B-restricted ones.

Each CDR3 protein is one row after TCRdb ran MiXCR on the reads. The sample consists of around 300,000 distinct CDR3 sequences, around 25% of them appearing once. Broader study findings: Dominant in the ex vivo response were TCR beta clonotypes restricted by HLA-C and specific for CMV.

Specimen: cultured PBMCs, collected from culture after CMV antigen stimulation. The receptor was derived from a human donor in good health (CMV status not recorded). Some clones in this sample may be carry-over from other donors' samples.

The CDR3 nucleotides read TGTGCCAGCAGCTTTTCCATAGCCGTGAACACCGGGGAGCTGTTTTTT. This gives the protein CASSFSIAVNTGELFF. The chain recombines TRBV7-2 with TRBJ2-2; unclear D gene. Germline values: CDR1 SGHTA, CDR2 FQGNSA. V lost 3 bases to trimming and J lost 1 base, with 12 bases between them. There are 16 residues in the CDR3.